Sequencing of this T cell receptor beta chain was carried out in a study of cytotoxic CD8 clonotypes in ibrutinib-treated CLL. T cells were sequenced at a targeted depth of 1 in 200,000 to 1 in 1 million. Assay used: immunoSEQ multiplex PCR; TCRdb lists only in-frame clones, some missing. The sample holds roughly 180,000 clones; about four fifths are singletons and the top ten take about 4.5%. From germline, CDR1 is SGHTA and CDR2 FQGNSA. Trimming shortened V by 4 bases and J by 0 bases, and 16 bases separated the two germline ends. The CDR3 covers 17 residues. Notes on the study in general: Sampling times, which were not matched between the groups, differed between sustained-remission patients and progressing patients. Clonality was higher at ibrutinib response and returned toward baseline at progression.

Note on this clone: The antigen is undetermined.

This sequence joins TRBV7-2 and TRBJ1-3, with D unclear. The receptor's source is a human donor with chronic lymphocytic leukemia. The input for sequencing was PBMCs, taken after 24 months of ibrutinib treatment. Here the CDR3 reads CASSSPRIIHSGNTIYF. The DNA for the CDR3 is TGTGCCAGCAGCTCGCCACGGATAATACACTCTGGAAACACCATATATTTT.